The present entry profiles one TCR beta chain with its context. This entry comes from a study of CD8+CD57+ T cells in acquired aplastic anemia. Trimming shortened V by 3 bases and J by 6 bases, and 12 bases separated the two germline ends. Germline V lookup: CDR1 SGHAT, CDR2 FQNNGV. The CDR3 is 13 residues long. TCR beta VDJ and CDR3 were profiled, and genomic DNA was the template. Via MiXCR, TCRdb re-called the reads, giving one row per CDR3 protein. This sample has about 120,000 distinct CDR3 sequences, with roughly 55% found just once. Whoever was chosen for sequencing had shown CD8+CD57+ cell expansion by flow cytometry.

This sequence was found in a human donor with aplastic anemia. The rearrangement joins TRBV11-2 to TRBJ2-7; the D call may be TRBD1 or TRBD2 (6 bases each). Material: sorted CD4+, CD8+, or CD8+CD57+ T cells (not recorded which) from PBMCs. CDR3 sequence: CASSLWGAGEQYF. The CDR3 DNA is TGTGCCAGCAGCTTGTGGGGGGCCGGCGAGCAGTACTTC.